The present entry profiles one T cell receptor beta chain with its context. PCR primers comprised 60 Vbeta and 13 Jbeta primers. Assay used: immunoSEQ multiplex PCR; TCRdb lists only in-frame clones, some missing. The data show approximately 130,000 clones, more than 65% seen once. The sample belongs to a study of cytomegalovirus exposure and HLA in healthy donors. The material sequenced was PBMCs. This receptor was taken from a man aged 18 to 29 in good health and CMV-seronegative.

The CDR3, as DNA: TGTGCCAGCAGCGTAGGGGGCCGGGGGAACGAAAAACTGTTTTTT. Translating it yields CASSVGGRGNEKLFF. The rearrangement links TRBV9 to TRBJ1-4; perhaps TRBD1 as D (5 bases). From germline, CDR1 is SGDLS and CDR2 YYNGEE. The CDR3 is 15 residues long. V was pared by 0 bases and J by 8 bases, with 14 bases between.